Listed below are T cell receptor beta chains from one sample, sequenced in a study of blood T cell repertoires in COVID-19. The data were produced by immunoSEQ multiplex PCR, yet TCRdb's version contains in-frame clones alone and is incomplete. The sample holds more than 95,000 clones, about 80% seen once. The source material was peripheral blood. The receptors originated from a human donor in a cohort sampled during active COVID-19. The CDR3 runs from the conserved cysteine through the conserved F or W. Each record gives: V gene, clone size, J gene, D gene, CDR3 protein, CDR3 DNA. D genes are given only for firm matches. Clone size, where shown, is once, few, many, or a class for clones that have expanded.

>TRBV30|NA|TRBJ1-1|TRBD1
CAWSARGRTFF
TGTGCCTGGAGTGCCAGGGGGAGGACTTTCTTT
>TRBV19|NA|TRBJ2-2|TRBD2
CASSMGGVAANTGELFF
TGTGCCAGTAGTATGGGAGGGGTCGCGGCGAACACCGGGGAGCTGTTTTTT
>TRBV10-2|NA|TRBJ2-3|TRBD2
CASSELGGGAPNTQYF
TGCGCCAGCAGTGAATTGGGCGGGGGGGCACCAAATACGCAGTATTTT
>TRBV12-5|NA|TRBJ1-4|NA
CASGDGNTEKLFF
TGTGCTAGTGGGGACGGGAATACTGAAAAACTGTTTTTT
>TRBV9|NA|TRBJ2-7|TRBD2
CASGGGYEQYF
TGTGCAAGCGGGGGCGGCTACGAGCAGTACTTC
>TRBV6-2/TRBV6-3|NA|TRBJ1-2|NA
CASSYQGPLNYGYTF
TGTGCCAGCAGTTACCAGGGGCCACTAAACTATGGCTACACCTTC
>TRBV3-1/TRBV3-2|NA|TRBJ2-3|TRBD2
CASSQASGGATDTQYF
TGTGCCAGCAGCCAGGCTAGCGGGGGGGCCACAGATACGCAGTATTTT
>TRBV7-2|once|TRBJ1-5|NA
CASSLASGGGVQPQHF
TGTGCCAGCAGCTTAGCGAGCGGAGGGGGGGTTCAGCCCCAGCATTTT
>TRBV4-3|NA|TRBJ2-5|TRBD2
CASSQDLAGVQETQYF
TGCGCCAGCAGCCAAGATCTAGCGGGGGTCCAAGAGACCCAGTACTTC
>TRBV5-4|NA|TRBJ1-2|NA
CASSLDTGGGYTF
TGTGCCAGCAGCTTGGACACCGGGGGTGGCTACACCTTC
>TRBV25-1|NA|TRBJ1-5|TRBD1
CASSVAGGWDQPQHF
TGTGCCAGCAGTGTAGCAGGGGGCTGGGATCAGCCCCAGCATTTT
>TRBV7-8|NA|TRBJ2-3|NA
CASSFSSGVSTDTQYF
TGTGCCAGCAGCTTCTCCTCCGGGGTTAGCACAGATACGCAGTATTTT
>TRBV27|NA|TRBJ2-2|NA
CASSLSYRGGELFF
TGTGCCAGCAGTTTATCATACCGGGGCGGGGAGCTGTTTTTT
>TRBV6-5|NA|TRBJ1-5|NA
CASSATDSNQPQHF
TGTGCCAGCAGCGCCACAGATAGCAATCAGCCCCAGCATTTT
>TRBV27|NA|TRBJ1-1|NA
CASSAYRDLYTEAFF
TGTGCCAGCAGTGCATACAGGGATTTGTACACTGAAGCTTTCTTT
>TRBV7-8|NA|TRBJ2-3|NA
CASSPRTDTQYF
TGTGCCAGCAGCCCGCGAACAGATACGCAGTATTTT
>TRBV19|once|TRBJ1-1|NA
CASSIDRQGTNTEAFF
TGTGCCAGTAGTATAGATAGGCAGGGGACGAACACTGAAGCTTTCTTT
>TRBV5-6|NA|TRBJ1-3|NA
CASSSRIARTAGNTIYF
TGTGCCAGCAGTTCGAGAATAGCCCGGACAGCTGGAAACACCATATATTTT
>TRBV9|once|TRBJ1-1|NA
CASSVGAGWTEAFF
TGTGCCAGCAGCGTAGGAGCAGGGTGGACTGAAGCTTTCTTT
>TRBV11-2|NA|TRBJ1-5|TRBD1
CASSFGQGAQPQHF
TGTGCCAGCAGCTTTGGGCAGGGGGCTCAGCCCCAGCATTTT
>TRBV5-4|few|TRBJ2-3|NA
CASSEAGGARDTQYF
TGTGCCAGCAGCGAGGCTGGGGGGGCCCGGGATACGCAGTATTTT
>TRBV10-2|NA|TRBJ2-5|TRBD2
CASKLLAGGEETQYF
TGCGCCAGCAAATTACTAGCGGGGGGGGAAGAGACCCAGTACTTC
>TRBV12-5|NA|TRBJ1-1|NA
CASGFAENTEAFF
TGTGCTAGTGGTTTTGCAGAGAACACTGAAGCTTTCTTT
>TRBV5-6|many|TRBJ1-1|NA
CASSSRARAFF
TGTGCCAGCAGCTCCAGAGCTAGAGCTTTCTTT
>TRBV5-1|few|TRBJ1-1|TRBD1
CASNRGQENTEAFF
TGCGCCAGCAACCGTGGACAGGAAAACACTGAAGCTTTCTTT
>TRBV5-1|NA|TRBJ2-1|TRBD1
CASSQGQGINNEQFF
TGCGCCAGCAGTCAAGGACAGGGCATCAACAATGAGCAGTTCTTC
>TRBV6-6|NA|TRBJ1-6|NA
CASNPLQGNSPLHF
TGTGCCAGCAACCCCCTACAGGGAAATTCACCCCTCCACTTT
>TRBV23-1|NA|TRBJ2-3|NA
CASSQRQGQKLTDTQYF
TGCGCCAGCAGTCAACGGCAGGGTCAGAAACTCACAGATACGCAGTATTTT
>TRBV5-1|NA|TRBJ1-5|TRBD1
CASSLRTGDQPQHF
TGCGCCAGCAGCTTGAGGACAGGGGATCAGCCCCAGCATTTT
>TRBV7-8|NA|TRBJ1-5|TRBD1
CASSQGQHSNQPQHF
TGTGCCAGCAGCCAGGGACAGCATAGCAATCAGCCCCAGCATTTT
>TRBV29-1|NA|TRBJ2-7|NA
CSVRAGSRLYEQYF
TGCAGCGTCCGAGCTGGGAGCAGGCTGTACGAGCAGTACTTC
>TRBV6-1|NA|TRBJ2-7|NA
CASSEIGETYEQYF
TGTGCCAGCAGTGAAATCGGGGAAACCTACGAGCAGTACTTC
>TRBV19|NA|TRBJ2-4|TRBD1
CASSSSGTGPGAKNIQYF
TGTGCCAGTAGTTCCTCCGGGACAGGGCCCGGGGCCAAAAACATTCAGTACTTC
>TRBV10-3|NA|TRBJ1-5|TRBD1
CAISLGTENNQPQHF
TGTGCCATCAGTCTCGGGACAGAAAACAATCAGCCCCAGCATTTT
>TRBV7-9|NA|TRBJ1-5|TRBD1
CASSLASGGRGGNQPQHF
TGTGCCAGCAGCTTAGCCTCAGGGGGGCGTGGGGGCAATCAGCCCCAGCATTTT
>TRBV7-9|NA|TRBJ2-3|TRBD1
CASSRGQTKTDTQYF
TGTGCCAGCAGCCGGGGACAGACCAAAACAGATACGCAGTATTTT
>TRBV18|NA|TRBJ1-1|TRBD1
CASSPQMQGGNTEAFF
TGTGCCAGCTCACCACAAATGCAGGGGGGCAACACTGAAGCTTTCTTT
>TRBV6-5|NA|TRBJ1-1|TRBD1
CASSYRDRVNTEAFF
TGTGCCAGCAGTTACAGGGACAGGGTGAACACTGAAGCTTTCTTT
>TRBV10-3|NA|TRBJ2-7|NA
CAIRGGTSYEQYF
TGTGCCATCAGGGGGGGGACATCCTACGAGCAGTACTTC
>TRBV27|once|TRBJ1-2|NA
CASTTRNGGSSGYTF
TGTGCCAGCACTACCCGGAACGGGGGTTCGAGTGGCTACACCTTC
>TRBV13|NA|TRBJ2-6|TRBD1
CASSRQGAGANVLTF
TGTGCCAGCAGCCGCCAGGGGGCTGGGGCCAACGTCCTGACTTTC